This T cell receptor (beta chain) was recorded in a study of T cells in Graves' hyperthyroidism and ophthalmopathy. RNA transcripts yielded amplified TCR beta CDR3 regions. In the first-round RT-PCR of the TCR CDR3, the HTBI primer set was used. MiXCR, applied by TCRdb to the multiplex PCR reads, yields one record per CDR3 protein. The sample includes about 840,000 distinct CDR3 sequences, 38% of them seen just once. This clonotype was seen ten or more times. Trimming cost V 0 bases and J 4 bases, with 10 bases left between them. Germline V CDR1 and CDR2: SGHRS, YFSETQ. CDR3 length equals 14 residues. The sample consisted of blood. This sequence joins TRBV5-1 and TRBJ1-1; a possible D gene is TRBD1 (6 bases). This receptor was obtained from a man in his late teens or twenties with Graves' hyperthyroidism. DNA for the CDR3: TGCGCCAGCAGCTTGGGGGGGGCGAGCACTGAAGCTTTCTTT. Protein sequence: CASSLGGASTEAFF.